The next 32 T cell receptor beta chains were all read from a single sample in a study of blood T cell repertoires in COVID-19. Only in-frame clones appear in the TCRdb table, and some are missing; sequencing was by immunoSEQ multiplex PCR. The data hold about 140,000 clones, with about 84% observed a single time. Sequencing used PBMCs or T cells enriched from blood (not recorded which). These TCRs come from a woman between 18 and 29 years old who had been exposed to COVID-19.

This chain uses TRBV18 with TRBJ1-3; 10 bases align to TRBD1. V gave up 4 bases and J gave up 2 bases; unmatched junction bases: 8. In germline, CDR1 is KGHSH, CDR2 LQKENI. This CDR3 region has 17 residues. The CDR3, as DNA: TGTGCCAGCTCACATTTTGCCGACAGGGGGCCTGGAAACACCATATATTTT. It specifies CASSHFADRGPGNTIYF.

The chain carries TRBV29-1 and TRBJ1-1, with D perhaps TRBD1 (6 bases). The CDR3 totals 12 residues. CDR1 is SQVTM, CDR2 ANQGSEA, per germline. V dropped 1 base and J dropped 8 bases, with 11 bases sitting between them. The CDR3: CSVEGTGGEAFF. In nucleotides, the CDR3 is TGCAGCGTTGAAGGGACTGGGGGCGAAGCTTTCTTT.

The rearrangement links TRBV7-9 to TRBJ1-2; possibly TRBD1 for D (5 bases). The V gene lost 4 bases and the J gene lost 13 bases, with 13 bases spanning the gap. Germline V gene sequence: CDR1 SEHNR, CDR2 FQNEAQ (reference sequence). CDR3 length: 11 amino acids. This CDR3 reads CASSSNPTATF. DNA for the CDR3: TGTGCCAGCAGCTCAAACCCGACAGCCACCTTC.

This chain uses TRBV3-1 (or the pseudogene TRBV3-2) with TRBJ2-7; 10 bases line up with TRBD2. CDR1 LGHDT and CDR2 YNNKEL come from the germline V gene (reference sequence). Germline trimming cut 6 bases from V and 4 bases from J; bases unmatched to any gene: 9. The CDR3 has 15 amino acids. The CDR3: CASSPRASGSYEQYF. CDR3 coding DNA: TGTGCCAGCAGTCCCAGGGCTAGCGGGAGTTACGAGCAGTACTTC.

The V gene is TRBV10-1, the J gene TRBJ2-7; 7 bases line up with TRBD1. The CDR3 runs to 15 residues. V gave up 6 bases and J gave up 2 bases; unmatched junction bases: 10. Germline loops: CDR1 WNHNN, CDR2 SYGVQD (reference sequence). The CDR3 DNA reads TGCGCCAGCAGCAATGACAGGGATAGCACCTACGAGCAGTACTTC. This sequence encodes CASSNDRDSTYEQYF.

The genes are TRBV5-1 and TRBJ1-1, with 7 nucleotides matching TRBD1. CDR1 SGHRS and CDR2 YFSETQ come from the germline V gene. The CDR3 covers 16 residues. V was pared by 6 bases and J by 1 base, with 12 bases of the junction left unmatched. The CDR3 spells CASTPWSGTANTEAFF. The CDR3 region has the DNA TGCGCCAGCACCCCTTGGAGTGGGACAGCGAACACTGAAGCTTTCTTT.

The V gene is TRBV5-5, the J gene TRBJ1-1, with 10 bases lining up with TRBD1. Trimming at V came to 4 bases and at J to 1 base, leaving 7 bases not matched to a gene. CDR3 length: 16 amino acids. Looked up from germline, CDR1 is SGHKS and CDR2 is YYEKEE (reference sequence). In nucleotides, the CDR3 is TGTGCCAGCAGCCCGGGACAGGGGATGGGGAACACTGAAGCTTTCTTT. Translated: CASSPGQGMGNTEAFF.

The CDR3 nucleotides read TGTGCCAGCTCACTAGGGGTTAAAAAGGCCGAGCAGTACTTC. This encodes CASSLGVKKAEQYF. This chain links TRBV18 with TRBJ2-7, with D maybe TRBD1 (5 bases). Trimming removed 4 bases at V and 6 bases at J, with 16 bases between. The CDR3 sequence is 14 residues long. Germline lookup yields CDR1 KGHSH and CDR2 LQKENI.

This chain connects TRBV19 to TRBJ1-1, with D unclear. The CDR3 is made up of 12 amino acids. Germline lookup yields CDR1 LNHDA and CDR2 SQIVND (reference sequence). With 9 bases removed from V and 3 bases from J, the gap between germline ends came to 11 bases. The CDR3 is CASVLGDTEAFF. CDR3 nucleotide sequence: TGTGCCAGCGTCCTCGGTGACACTGAAGCTTTCTTT.

This clone was seen only a few times. The V gene is TRBV28, the J gene TRBJ1-2; unclear D gene. V was clipped by 2 bases and J by 1 base, with 5 bases between them. The CDR3 runs 13 residues. The germline V gene encodes CDR1 MDHEN and CDR2 SYDVKM. The CDR3 bases are TGTGCCAGCAGTTTAGTCGTTAACTATGGCTACACCTTC. Protein product: CASSLVVNYGYTF.

The rearrangement joins TRBV11-3 to TRBJ1-1, with D tentatively TRBD1 (5 bases). The CDR3 sequence is 13 residues long. Deletions cut 2 bases from V and 4 bases from J, with 8 bases between. CDR1 SGHNT and CDR2 YENEEA come from the germline V gene. The CDR3: CASSLTQGTEAFF. CDR3 bases: TGTGCCAGCAGCTTAACTCAGGGCACTGAAGCTTTCTTT. Filled out from reference TRBV11-3 and TRBJ1-1, the complete variable domain reads EAGVVQSPRYKIIEKKQPVAFWCNPISGHNTLYWYLQNLGQGPELLIRYENEEAVDDSQLPKDRFSAERLKGVDSTLKIQPAELGDSAVYLCASSLTQGTEAFFGQGTRLTVV.

The chain is built from TRBV28 and TRBJ2-7, with 10 nucleotides matching TRBD1. This CDR3 contains 16 residues. CDR1 is MDHEN, CDR2 SYDVKM, per germline. Trimming at V came to 6 bases and at J to 4 bases, leaving 12 bases not matched to a gene. CDR3 residues: CASRTQTGQGGYEQYF. In DNA form, the CDR3 reads TGTGCCAGCAGGACGCAAACTGGACAGGGGGGATACGAGCAGTACTTC.

The chain links TRBV29-1 to TRBJ1-2; TRBD1 aligns across 7 bases. This CDR3 has 15 residues. Germline V CDR1 and CDR2: SQVTM, ANQGSEA. Germline trimming cut 1 base from V and 4 bases from J; bases unmatched to any gene: 9. CDR3 nucleotide sequence: TGCAGCGTTGAAGGCGATCCCGGGACAGTCTATGGCTACACCTTC. Protein product: CSVEGDPGTVYGYTF.

The J gene is TRBJ2-1, the V gene TRBV2; tentatively, D is TRBD2 (5 bases). The CDR3 length is 14 residues. V was clipped by 6 bases and J by 9 bases, with 18 bases between them. The germline CDR1 and CDR2 sequences are SNHLY and FYNNEI. In DNA, the CDR3 is TGTGCCAGCAGAGTATCATATCTGCGGGCTGAGCAGTTCTTC. It is translated as CASRVSYLRAEQFF.

The V and J genes are TRBV4-1 and TRBJ2-1; no clear D gene. Trimming left V 0 bases short and J 0 bases short, with 6 bases between. Per the germline V gene, CDR1 is MGHRA and CDR2 is YSYEKL. This CDR3 has 15 amino acids. CDR3: CASSQEAVSYNEQFF. Written as DNA, the CDR3 is TGCGCCAGCAGCCAAGAGGCAGTCTCCTACAATGAGCAGTTCTTC.

This chain uses TRBV2 with TRBJ1-2, with D perhaps matching TRBD1 (5 bases). The germline gives CDR1 SNHLY, CDR2 FYNNEI. V was cut by 5 bases and J by 1 base, with 17 bases left in between. The CDR3 loop spans 16 amino acids. The CDR3 DNA is TGTGCCAGCAGTACGGAGGGACGGCCCCTTAACTATGGCTACACCTTC. Encoded protein: CASSTEGRPLNYGYTF.

The chain combines TRBV30 with TRBJ1-1, with no clear D. Germline CDR1 is GTSNPN and CDR2 is SVGIG (reference sequence). The germline V and J ends were trimmed by 5 bases and 0 bases, with 10 bases remaining between them. The CDR3 is 13 residues long. The CDR3 nucleotides read TGTGCCTGGGGAAAAACAGTGAACACTGAAGCTTTCTTT. Translation gives CAWGKTVNTEAFF.

V gene TRBV2 combines with J gene TRBJ2-7; maybe TRBD2 (5 bases). The V and J ends lost 3 bases and 6 bases respectively, with 9 bases between them. CDR1 is SNHLY, CDR2 FYNNEI, per germline. The CDR3 totals 12 residues. The CDR3 DNA reads TGTGCCAGCAGTGACCGAGGGCGCGAGCAGTACTTC. Protein sequence: CASSDRGREQYF.

This rearrangement joins TRBV5-5 to TRBJ2-5, with TRBD2 matching over 9 bases. Germline values: CDR1 SGHKS, CDR2 YYEKEE (reference sequence). V trimming: 4 bases; J trimming: 4 bases; junction bases outside the gene matches: 8. CDR3 length: 15 amino acids. In nucleotides, the CDR3 is TGTGCCAGCAGCCCCAGTGTTAGCGGGAGAGAGACCCAGTACTTC. As protein: CASSPSVSGRETQYF.

The chain recombines TRBV20-1 with TRBJ1-6, with 10 bases lining up with TRBD1. This CDR3 is 16 amino acids long. The ends lost 3 bases at V and 7 bases at J; junction bases unmatched: 9. Germline CDR1 is DFQATT and CDR2 is SNEGSKA (reference sequence). CDR3 loop: CSASNRDRGRNSPLHF. For the CDR3, the DNA is TGCAGTGCTAGTAATCGGGACAGGGGAAGGAATTCACCCCTCCACTTT.

This rearrangement joins TRBV6-1 to TRBJ1-3, with D possibly TRBD1 on 6 matching bases. There are 14 residues in the CDR3. V lost 3 bases and J 0 bases, leaving 6 bases between the germline ends. Germline loops: CDR1 MNHNS, CDR2 SASEGT. The CDR3 protein is CASSETGSGNTIYF. The CDR3 DNA is TGTGCCAGCAGTGAGACAGGCTCTGGAAACACCATATATTTT.

The V gene is TRBV30, the J gene TRBJ2-7; D might be TRBD1 (7 bases). V was cut by 3 bases and J by 0 bases, with 12 bases left in between. This CDR3 spans 14 amino acids. Germline V gene data show CDR1 as GTSNPN and CDR2 as SVGIG (reference sequence). The CDR3 DNA reads TGTGCCTGGAGCCCAGGGGGGAGCTCCTACGAGCAGTACTTC. Protein: CAWSPGGSSYEQYF.

This chain uses TRBV18 with TRBJ1-1; 7 nucleotides agree with TRBD1. The CDR3 extends over 17 amino acids. Germline loops: CDR1 KGHSH, CDR2 LQKENI. Trimming took 4 bases from V and 0 from J; bases not matched to a gene: 11. The CDR3: CASSHTPDRNMNTEAFF. CDR3 nucleotides: TGTGCCAGCTCACACACCCCGGACAGGAACATGAACACTGAAGCTTTCTTT.

The genes are TRBV7-9 and TRBJ2-1; the match to TRBD2 covers 12 bases. The length of the CDR3 is 13 residues. CDR1 SEHNR and CDR2 FQNEAQ come from the germline V gene (reference sequence). Trimming removed 5 bases from V and 15 bases from J; junction bases left unmatched: 8. In DNA form, the CDR3 reads TGTGCCAGCAGCAGGACTAGCGGGGAGGTTTGGTTCTTC. Translation gives CASSRTSGEVWFF.

The chain combines TRBV5-1 with TRBJ1-5; 7 nucleotides line up with TRBD1. The CDR3 is 15 amino acids. Germline CDR1 SGHRS, CDR2 YFSETQ. V shed 0 bases and J 7 bases; nucleotides not matched to a gene: 7. The chain's CDR3 is CASSLAGDSQQPQHF. CDR3 nucleotides: TGCGCCAGCAGCTTGGCCGGGGACAGCCAACAGCCCCAGCATTTT.

The chain links TRBV18 to TRBJ1-1; D not resolved. The CDR3 is 16 amino acids. The germline V and J ends were trimmed by 6 bases and 0 bases, with 17 bases remaining between them. The germline CDR1 and CDR2 sequences are KGHSH and LQKENI. The CDR3 reads CASSPAYEVMNTEAFF. The CDR3 nucleotides read TGTGCCAGCTCTCCAGCCTATGAGGTAATGAACACTGAAGCTTTCTTT.

V gene TRBV29-1 combines with J gene TRBJ2-7; TRBD2 aligns across 7 bases. V lost 4 bases to trimming and J lost 5 bases; unmatched junction nucleotides: 8. This CDR3 comprises 13 residues. CDR1 and CDR2 from the germline V gene are SQVTM and ANQGSEA. CDR3 protein: CSVVAGAMDEQYF. CDR3 nucleotides: TGCAGCGTTGTGGCGGGAGCTATGGACGAGCAGTACTTC.

The CDR3 here is CSVADSGYTF. CDR3 nucleotides: TGCAGCGTAGCGGATTCTGGCTACACCTTC. V is TRBV29-1 and J is TRBJ1-2; D uncertain. V lost 6 bases, J lost 7 bases, and 9 bases lay in between. The CDR3 sequence is 10 residues long. The germline V gene encodes CDR1 SQVTM and CDR2 ANQGSEA.

The chain employs TRBV28 and TRBJ2-7; D unresolved. CDR3 size: 11 residues. Trimming took off 6 bases at V and 3 bases at J, with 6 bases between the two ends. CDR1 is MDHEN and CDR2 is SYDVKM in the germline V gene. Written as DNA, the CDR3 is TGTGCCAGCAGCCGTTACTACGAGCAGTACTTC. Protein sequence: CASSRYYEQYF.

The chain recombines TRBV4-1 with TRBJ2-2, with D maybe TRBD2 (5 bases). Trimming took off 4 bases at V and 6 bases at J, with 18 bases between the two ends. The CDR3 runs 16 residues. The V gene's germline CDR1 is MGHRA and CDR2 YSYEKL. The CDR3 region is CASSPGRAYGAGELFF. As DNA, the CDR3 is TGCGCCAGCAGCCCTGGGCGGGCCTACGGCGCCGGGGAGCTGTTTTTT.

The chain is built from TRBV7-9 and TRBJ1-1; no definite D call. In germline, CDR1 is SEHNR, CDR2 FQNEAQ (reference sequence). This CDR3 spans 15 amino acids. The V gene lost 1 base and the J gene lost 10 bases, with 19 bases spanning the gap. CDR3 DNA sequence: TGTGCCAGCAGCTTAGATATTGTGAATGTGGGGAGAGCTTTCTTT. This codes for CASSLDIVNVGRAFF.

V gene TRBV28 combines with J gene TRBJ2-7; D is perhaps TRBD1 (6 bases). Germline CDR1 reads MDHEN; CDR2 reads SYDVKM. With 6 bases removed from V and 5 bases from J, the gap between germline ends came to 14 bases. The CDR3 length is 13 residues. The CDR3 region has the DNA TGTGCCAGCAGAAAAACAGGGCCCCACGAGCAGTACTTC. Its protein is CASRKTGPHEQYF. Drawing the rest from reference TRBV28 and TRBJ2-7, the complete variable domain is DVKVTQSSRYLVKRTGEKVFLECVQDMDHENMFWYRQDPGLGLRLIYFSYDVKMKEKGDIPEGYSVSREKKERFSLILESASTNQTSMYLCASRKTGPHEQYFGPGTRLTVT.